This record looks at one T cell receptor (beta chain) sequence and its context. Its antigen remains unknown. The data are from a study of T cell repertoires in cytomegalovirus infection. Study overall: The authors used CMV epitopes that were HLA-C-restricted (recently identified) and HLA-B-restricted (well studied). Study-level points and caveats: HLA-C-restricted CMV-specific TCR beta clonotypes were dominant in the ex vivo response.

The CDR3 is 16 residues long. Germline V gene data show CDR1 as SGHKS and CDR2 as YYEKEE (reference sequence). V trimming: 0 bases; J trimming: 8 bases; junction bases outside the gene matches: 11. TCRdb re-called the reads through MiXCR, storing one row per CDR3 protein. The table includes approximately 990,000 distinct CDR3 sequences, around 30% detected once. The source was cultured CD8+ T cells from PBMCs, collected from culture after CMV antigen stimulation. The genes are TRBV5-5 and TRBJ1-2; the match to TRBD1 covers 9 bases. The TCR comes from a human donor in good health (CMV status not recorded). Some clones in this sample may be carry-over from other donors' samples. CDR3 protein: CASSLDPDRGLPGYTF. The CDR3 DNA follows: TGTGCCAGCAGCTTGGACCCGGACAGGGGTCTGCCCGGCTACACCTTC.